What follows are 29 T cell receptor beta chains derived from one specimen sequenced in a study of PD-1 blockade in classical Hodgkin lymphoma. Here immunoSEQ multiplex PCR was the method, and the copy in TCRdb shows in-frame clones only, minus some. The sample includes approximately 160,000 clones, 78% seen only once; the top ten take roughly 9.2%. Brentuximab vedotin exposure varied, and every patient relapsed after autologous stem cell transplantation. The material sequenced was peripheral blood mononuclear cells (PBMCs), taken before the second cycle of nivolumab. The receptor set was obtained from a human donor with classical Hodgkin lymphoma.

V and J are TRBV9 and TRBJ2-7, with a tentative D call TRBD2 (5 bases). V was clipped by 4 bases and J by 2 bases, with 13 bases between them. This CDR3 has 14 amino acids. The germline CDR1 and CDR2 sequences are SGDLS and YYNGEE. CDR3 loop: CASSTQYGAYEQYF. DNA of the CDR3: TGTGCCAGCAGCACCCAATACGGGGCCTACGAGCAGTACTTC.

The rearrangement links TRBV7-3 to TRBJ2-2; D might be TRBD1 (6 bases). Germline-derived CDR1 and CDR2 are SGHTA and FQGTGA. V lost 1 base and J 4 bases, leaving 7 bases between the germline ends. The CDR3 is made up of 14 amino acids. The CDR3 nucleotides read TGTGCCAGCAGCTTAAAGGGGGTCACCGGGGAGCTGTTTTTT. It is translated as CASSLKGVTGELFF.

V usage is TRBV4-3 and J usage is TRBJ2-1; either TRBD1 or TRBD2 may supply D (5 bases each). Trimming removed 0 bases at V and 9 bases at J, with 24 bases between. Germline loops: CDR1 LGHNA, CDR2 YSLEER. This CDR3 is built from 18 residues. CDR3 coding DNA: TGCGCCAGCAGCCAAGATCCCTCCGGGACCACCATCCGCGGTGAGCAGTTCTTC. It yields the protein CASSQDPSGTTIRGEQFF.

V usage is TRBV29-1 and J usage is TRBJ2-7; 7 nucleotides agree with TRBD1. The CDR3 totals 13 residues. V was pared by 3 bases and J by 5 bases, with 7 bases of the junction left unmatched. Germline V lookup: CDR1 SQVTM, CDR2 ANQGSEA. The CDR3 reads CSVDMTGTHEQYF. CDR3 bases: TGCAGCGTTGACATGACAGGGACCCACGAGCAGTACTTC.

CDR3 amino acids: CASRTNLLTGDKLFF. CDR3 nucleotide sequence: TGTGCCAGCAGAACCAACTTGTTGACAGGGGATAAACTGTTTTTT. The gene calls are TRBV28 and TRBJ1-4, with 8 bases that match TRBD1. With 6 bases clipped from V and 11 bases from J, the junction kept 14 bases outside the gene matches. The CDR3 is made up of 15 amino acids. Per germline, CDR1 MDHEN and CDR2 SYDVKM.

This clone occurred once. Sequence at one end of the junction differs from germline and may be a read error. This chain joins TRBV29-1 and TRBJ2-2; D possibly corresponds to TRBD2 (6 bases). This CDR3 is 13 amino acids long. Per germline, CDR1 SQVTM and CDR2 ANQGSEA. The CDR3 loop reads CSVELGYTGGLFF. DNA of the CDR3: TGCAGCGTTGAACTCGGGTACACCGGGGGGCTGTTTTTT.

This sequence joins TRBV28 and TRBJ2-7, with 8 positions matching TRBD1. The CDR3 totals 18 residues. Germline V gene data show CDR1 as MDHEN and CDR2 as SYDVKM. J was trimmed by 5 bases and V by 6 bases; bases with no gene match: 21. CDR3 in amino acids: CASRLYPGGSGSADEQYF. The CDR3 DNA is TGTGCCAGCAGACTATACCCAGGGGGCAGCGGATCAGCGGACGAGCAGTACTTC.

This chain links TRBV18 with TRBJ1-2; 7 positions match TRBD1. Germline-derived CDR1 and CDR2 are KGHSH and LQKENI. The CDR3 runs to 16 residues. J gave up 2 bases and V 2 bases, and 8 bases lay outside the gene matches. The CDR3 region is CASSPTGQPANYGYTF. The DNA of the CDR3 is TGTGCCAGCTCACCAACGGGACAGCCGGCAAACTATGGCTACACCTTC.

The CDR3 nucleotides are TGTGCCAGCAGCCAAGATAAGGTTTCCGGGGAGCAGTACTTC. It yields the protein CASSQDKVSGEQYF. The V gene is TRBV4-2, the J gene TRBJ2-7; D is undetermined. V was trimmed by 0 bases and J by 7 bases, leaving 13 bases between them. Germline V lookup: CDR1 LGHNA, CDR2 YNFKEQ. This CDR3 spans 14 amino acids.

This chain uses TRBV5-1 with TRBJ2-7; the D gene is possibly TRBD1 (6 bases). Germline CDR1 SGHRS, CDR2 YFSETQ. This CDR3 has 15 amino acids. Trimming stripped 0 bases from V and 3 bases from J, with 13 bases between. CDR3 in DNA: TGCGCCAGCAGCTTGGGACAGGTCACCCTCTACGAGCAGTACTTC. Translated, it gives CASSLGQVTLYEQYF.

The chain is built from TRBV19 and TRBJ1-2; TRBD1 matches at 8 bases. In germline, CDR1 is LNHDA, CDR2 SQIVND (reference sequence). Losses at the gene ends were 8 bases for V and 2 bases for J; bases not matched to a gene: 4. The CDR3 totals 13 residues. The CDR3 loop is CASSRQGNYGYTF. CDR3 coding DNA: TGTGCCAGTTCTAGACAGGGGAACTATGGCTACACCTTC. Full variable domain (outside the CDR3, taken from reference TRBV19 and TRBJ1-2): DGGITQSPKYLFRKEGQNVTLSCEQNLNHDAMYWYRQDPGQGLRLIYYSQIVNDFQKGDIAEGYSVSREKKESFPLTVTSAQKNPTAFYLCASSRQGNYGYTFGSGTRLTVV.

This chain connects TRBV5-5 to TRBJ1-5; D gene unclear. The length of the CDR3 is 13 residues. The V end lost 2 bases, the J end lost 6 bases, and 9 bases lay between the germline ends. Germline V CDR1 and CDR2: SGHKS, YYEKEE (reference sequence). CDR3 nucleotides: TGTGCCAGCAGCTTCGACGGCAGTCAGCCCCAGCATTTT. Protein: CASSFDGSQPQHF.

CDR3 DNA sequence: TGTGCCAGCAGCTTGGAAAAATGGGAGACCCAGTACTTC. As protein: CASSLEKWETQYF. The chain joins TRBV7-6 to TRBJ2-5, with unresolved D. The CDR3 is 13 amino acids. The germline CDR1 and CDR2 sequences are SGHVS and FNYEAQ. The germline V and J ends were trimmed by 3 bases and 5 bases, with 10 bases remaining between them.

J is TRBJ2-1 and V is TRBV7-9; TRBD2 aligns across 8 bases. The CDR3 extends over 14 amino acids. The V gene's germline CDR1 is SEHNR and CDR2 FQNEAQ (reference sequence). V shed 2 bases and J 7 bases; nucleotides not matched to a gene: 4. Here the CDR3 DNA reads TGTGCCAGCAGCTTAACGACTAGCGAGAATGAGCAGTTCTTC. It yields the protein CASSLTTSENEQFF.

This clone showed up just once. This chain uses TRBV29-1 with TRBJ2-2; a possible D gene is TRBD2 (7 bases). Germline CDR1 is SQVTM and CDR2 is ANQGSEA. The ends were cut back, 7 bases at V and 2 bases at J, with 14 bases in the middle. The length of the CDR3 is 14 residues. The CDR3 sequence: CSARGAVNTGELFF. CDR3 nucleotide sequence: TGCAGCGCCCGGGGGGCAGTCAACACCGGGGAGCTGTTTTTT.

This clone was seen many times. The chain is built from TRBV7-2 and TRBJ1-6, with D possibly matching TRBD1 (6 bases). V lost 1 base, J lost 2 bases, and 9 bases lay in between. There are 16 residues in the CDR3. Per germline, CDR1 SGHTA and CDR2 FQGNSA. The DNA of the CDR3 is TGTGCCAGCAGCTTAGAACAGGGACCCTATAATTCACCCCTCCACTTT. Its protein product is CASSLEQGPYNSPLHF.

CDR3 sequence (DNA): TGCAGTGCTGTAAGACAAGAGACCCAGTACTTC. It translates to CSAVRQETQYF. The chain carries TRBV20-1 and TRBJ2-5; D not certain. Germline CDR1 and CDR2: DFQATT and SNEGSKA (reference sequence). The V gene lost 5 bases and the J gene lost 2 bases, with 6 bases spanning the gap. CDR3 length equals 11 residues.

The chain uses TRBV18 and TRBJ1-1; tentatively, D is TRBD1 (5 bases). The CDR3 is 20 residues long. Germline assignment: CDR1 KGHSH and CDR2 LQKENI. V lost 3 bases, J lost 4 bases, and 30 bases lay in between. The DNA of the CDR3 is TGTGCCAGCTCACCTGAACGGTTTGGGGGGTCACGCCTGGGGACCACTGAAGCTTTCTTT. Residues: CASSPERFGGSRLGTTEAFF.

The J gene is TRBJ2-7, the V gene TRBV7-2, with TRBD2 identical over 7 bases. The germline V gene encodes CDR1 SGHTA and CDR2 FQGNSA. J was trimmed by 3 bases and V by 1 base; bases with no gene match: 9. This CDR3 has 16 residues. CDR3 DNA sequence: TGTGCCAGCAGCTTAGTGGCTAGCGGAAAACTCTACGAGCAGTACTTC. It specifies CASSLVASGKLYEQYF.

V is TRBV10-3 and J is TRBJ2-2; weak D call: TRBD1 (8 bases). Germline loops: CDR1 ENHRY, CDR2 SYGVKD. Trimming cost V 5 bases and J 8 bases, with 15 bases left between them. The CDR3 is 14 residues long. The CDR3 is CAISKQGGTGELFF. In DNA form, the CDR3 reads TGTGCCATCAGTAAACAGGGGGGGACGGGGGAGCTGTTTTTT.

The chain links TRBV7-9 to TRBJ2-7, with D perhaps matching TRBD2 (6 bases). Germline V lookup: CDR1 SEHNR, CDR2 FQNEAQ (reference sequence). The V end lost 4 bases, the J end lost 2 bases, and 12 bases lay between the germline ends. CDR3 length: 14 residues. The CDR3 DNA sequence: TGTGCCAGCAGCTCCGTGGAGGGCCCCTACGAGCAGTACTTC. This codes for CASSSVEGPYEQYF.

In this sample, this clone turned up a few times. The chain employs TRBV6-6 and TRBJ2-2; the D is unclear. CDR1 and CDR2 from the germline V gene are MNHNY and SVGAGI (reference sequence). The ends were cut back, 2 bases at V and 0 bases at J, with 7 bases in the middle. This CDR3 comprises 15 residues. The CDR3 spells CASSYTPPNTGELFF. The CDR3, as DNA: TGTGCCAGCAGTTACACACCTCCGAACACCGGGGAGCTGTTTTTT.

In nucleotides, the CDR3 is TGTGCCAGCAGTTACGATGAAAAACTGTTTTTT. Translation gives CASSYDEKLFF. V is TRBV6-6 and J is TRBJ1-4; D ambiguous. Trimming cost V 2 bases and J 6 bases, with 1 base left between them. Per germline, CDR1 MNHNY and CDR2 SVGAGI (reference sequence). The CDR3 covers 11 residues.

This clone was seen more than once but under ten times. J is TRBJ1-1 and V is TRBV27; D gene unclear. The V end lost 4 bases, the J end lost 1 base, and 7 bases lay between the germline ends. Germline-derived CDR1 and CDR2 are MNHEY and SMNVEV (reference sequence). The CDR3 runs 13 residues. The CDR3 reads CASSSNKNTEAFF. The DNA of the CDR3 is TGTGCCAGCAGTTCTAACAAGAACACTGAAGCTTTCTTT.

As for this clone: This sample also contains other DNA sequences that code for the same CDR3. V and J are TRBV6-5 and TRBJ1-5; D remains unclear. Trimming pared 2 bases from V and 0 bases from J, leaving 5 bases between. This CDR3 spans 14 amino acids. CDR1 MNHEY and CDR2 SVGAGI come from the germline V gene. CDR3 residues: CASSYRDSNQPQHF. The CDR3 DNA reads TGTGCCAGCAGTTACAGGGATAGCAATCAGCCCCAGCATTTT.

The rearrangement uses TRBV18 and TRBJ2-7, with TRBD1 matching 9 bases. This CDR3 spans 16 amino acids. From germline, CDR1 is KGHSH and CDR2 LQKENI. V lost 1 base and J lost 4; bases outside the gene matches: 8. DNA for the CDR3: TGTGCCAGCTCACCACAAGGACAGGGGTCTATTTACGAGCAGTACTTC. This codes for CASSPQGQGSIYEQYF.

The chain has TRBV19 and TRBJ2-7, with TRBD2 identical over 14 bases. The trim removed 8 bases at V and 2 bases at J, leaving 8 bases unmatched. This CDR3 comprises 16 residues. Germline CDR1 is LNHDA and CDR2 is SQIVND (reference sequence). CDR3 sequence: CASAGTSGSTAYEQYF. The CDR3 DNA is TGTGCCAGTGCCGGGACTAGCGGGAGTACCGCCTACGAGCAGTACTTC.

V is TRBV7-9 and J is TRBJ2-7, with D hard to call. This CDR3 is 12 amino acids long. Trimming removed 7 bases from V and 5 bases from J, with 12 bases in between. The V gene's germline CDR1 is SEHNR and CDR2 FQNEAQ (reference sequence). The CDR3 DNA sequence: TGTGCCAGCACCTCGCCGGGCAACGAGCAGTACTTC. It is translated as CASTSPGNEQYF.

As regards this clone: Its ends do not fully match the called genes, so a read error is possible. The CDR3 loop is CASSYGSPTPYEQYF. CDR3 DNA: TGTGCCAGCAGTTACGGGTCCCCCACCCCCTACGAGCAGTACTTC. The chain links TRBV10-3 to TRBJ2-7, with D unclear. From germline, CDR1 is ENHRY and CDR2 SYGVKD. The CDR3 extends over 15 amino acids.